This TCR beta chain was documented in a study of blood T cell repertoires in COVID-19. The CDR3 runs 14 residues. Germline V gene sequence: CDR1 SGHTA, CDR2 FQGNSA. V was clipped by 1 base and J by 2 bases, with 8 bases between them. Profiling relied on immunoSEQ multiplex PCR, and the TCRdb table lists in-frame clones only, not all of them. Of almost 200,000 clones listed, around four fifths are singletons. Sequencing was carried out using peripheral blood. V and J are TRBV7-2 and TRBJ1-1, with a weak D call TRBD1 (6 bases). The receptor comes from a man in his sixties with COVID-19, enrolled during active disease. CDR3 sequence (DNA): TGTGCCAGCAGCTTAGACAGGGAAAACACTGAAGCTTTCTTT. It specifies CASSLDRENTEAFF.